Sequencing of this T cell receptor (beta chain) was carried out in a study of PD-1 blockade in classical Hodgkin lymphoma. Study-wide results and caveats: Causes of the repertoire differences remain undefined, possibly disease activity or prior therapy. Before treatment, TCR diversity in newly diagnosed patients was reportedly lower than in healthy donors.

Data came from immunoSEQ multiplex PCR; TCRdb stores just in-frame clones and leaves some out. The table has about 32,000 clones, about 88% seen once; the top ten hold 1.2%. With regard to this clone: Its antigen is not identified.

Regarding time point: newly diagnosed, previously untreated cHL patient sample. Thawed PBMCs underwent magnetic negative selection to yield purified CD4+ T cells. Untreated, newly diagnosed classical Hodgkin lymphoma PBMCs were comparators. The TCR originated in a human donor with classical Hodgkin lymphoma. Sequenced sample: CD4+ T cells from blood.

This CDR3 is CASSLEGGSSYNEQFF. The CDR3 nucleotides read TGCGCCAGCAGCTTGGAGGGCGGGAGCTCCTACAATGAGCAGTTCTTC. This chain joins TRBV5-1 and TRBJ2-1, with 7 bases fitting TRBD2. From germline, CDR1 is SGHRS and CDR2 YFSETQ. V shed 0 bases, J shed 0 bases, and the junction held 3 bases outside the gene matches. CDR3 length equals 16 residues. Supplemented by reference TRBV5-1 and TRBJ2-1, the full variable domain reads KAGVTQTPRYLIKTRGQQVTLSCSPISGHRSVSWYQQTPGQGLQFLFEYFSETQRNKGNFPGRFSGRQFSNSRSEMNVSTLELGDSALYLCASSLEGGSSYNEQFFGPGTRLTVL.